This T cell receptor beta chain is from a study of blood T cell repertoires in COVID-19. Method: immunoSEQ multiplex PCR; TCRdb's copy keeps in-frame clones and lacks some. The sample includes about 140,000 clones, under 80% seen only once; the top ten take around 13%. The source material was peripheral blood. The clonotype originates from a man aged 80 or over with acute or convalescent COVID-19.

The CDR3 reads CASSYPDRYEQYF. CDR3 DNA sequence: TGTGCCAGCAGTTACCCCGACAGATACGAGCAGTACTTC. The rearrangement joins TRBV6-6 to TRBJ2-7; D might be TRBD1 (5 bases). The CDR3 runs to 13 residues. Trimming pared 2 bases from V and 4 bases from J, leaving 9 bases between. Looked up from germline, CDR1 is MNHNY and CDR2 is SVGAGI (reference sequence).